This T cell receptor beta chain was sequenced during a study of blood T cell repertoires in COVID-19. Trimming took 5 bases from V and 6 from J, leaving 19 bases between them. Germline CDR1 and CDR2: SEHNR and FQNEAQ (reference sequence). The CDR3 extends over 15 amino acids. This table comes from immunoSEQ multiplex PCR, and its TCRdb copy is limited to in-frame clones, with some not included. The repertoire holds just over 300,000 clones, more than 75% seen once, with roughly 4.5% in the top ten. The sequenced sample was PBMCs or T cells enriched from blood (not recorded which). This clonotype was obtained from a young man who had recovered from COVID-19. This chain joins TRBV7-9 and TRBJ1-1, with D perhaps matching TRBD1 (5 bases). In DNA form, the CDR3 reads TGTGCCAGCAGCGCCATGGCAGGGAAAGAACCTGAAGCTTTCTTT. Translated: CASSAMAGKEPEAFF.